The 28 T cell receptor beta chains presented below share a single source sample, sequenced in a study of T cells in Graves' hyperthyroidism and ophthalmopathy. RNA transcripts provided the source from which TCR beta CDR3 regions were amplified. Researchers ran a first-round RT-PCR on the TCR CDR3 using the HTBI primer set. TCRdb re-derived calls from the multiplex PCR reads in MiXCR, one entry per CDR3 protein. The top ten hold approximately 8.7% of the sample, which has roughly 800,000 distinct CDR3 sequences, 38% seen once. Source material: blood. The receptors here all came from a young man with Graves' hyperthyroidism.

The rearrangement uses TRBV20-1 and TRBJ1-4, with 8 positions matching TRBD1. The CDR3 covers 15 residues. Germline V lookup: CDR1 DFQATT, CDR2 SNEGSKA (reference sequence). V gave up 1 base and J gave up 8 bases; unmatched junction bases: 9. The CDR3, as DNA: TGCAGTGCTAGAGGAGGACAGGGATTGGGGGAAAAACTGTTTTTT. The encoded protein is CSARGGQGLGEKLFF.

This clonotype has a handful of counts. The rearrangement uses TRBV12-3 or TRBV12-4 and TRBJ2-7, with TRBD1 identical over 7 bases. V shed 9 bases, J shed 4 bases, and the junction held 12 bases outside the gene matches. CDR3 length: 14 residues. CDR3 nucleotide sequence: TGTGCCAGTAGCTTTGACAGGGTCAATTACGAGCAGTACTTC. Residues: CASSFDRVNYEQYF.

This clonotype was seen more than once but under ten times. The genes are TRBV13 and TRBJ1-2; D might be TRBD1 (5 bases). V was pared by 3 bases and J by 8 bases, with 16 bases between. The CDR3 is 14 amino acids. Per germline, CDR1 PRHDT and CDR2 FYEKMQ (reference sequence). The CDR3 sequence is CASSFRDREGGYTF. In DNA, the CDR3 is TGTGCCAGCAGCTTCCGGGACCGGGAGGGAGGCTACACCTTC. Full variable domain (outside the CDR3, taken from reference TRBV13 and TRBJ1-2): AAGVIQSPRHLIKEKRETATLKCYPIPRHDTVYWYQQGPGQDPQFLISFYEKMQSDKGSIPDRFSAQQFSDYHSELNMSSLELGDSALYFCASSFRDREGGYTFGSGTRLTVV.

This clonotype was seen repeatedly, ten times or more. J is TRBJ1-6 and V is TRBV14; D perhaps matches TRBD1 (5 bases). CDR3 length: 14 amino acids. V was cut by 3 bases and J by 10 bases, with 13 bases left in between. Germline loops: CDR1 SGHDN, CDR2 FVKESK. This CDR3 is CASSQGRGGSPLHF. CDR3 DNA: TGTGCCAGCAGCCAGGGACGAGGCGGATCACCCCTCCACTTT. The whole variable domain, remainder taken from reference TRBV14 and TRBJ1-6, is EAGVTQFPSHSVIEKGQTVTLRCDPISGHDNLYWYRRVMGKEIKFLLHFVKESKQDESGMPNNRFLAERTGGTYSTLKVQPAELEDSGVYFCASSQGRGGSPLHFGNGTRLTVT.

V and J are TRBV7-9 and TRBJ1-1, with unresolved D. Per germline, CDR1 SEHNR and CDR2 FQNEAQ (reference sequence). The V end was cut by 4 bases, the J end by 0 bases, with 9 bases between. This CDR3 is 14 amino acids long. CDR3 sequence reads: CASSSKTVNTEAFF. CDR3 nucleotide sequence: TGTGCCAGCAGCTCAAAGACGGTGAACACTGAAGCTTTCTTT.

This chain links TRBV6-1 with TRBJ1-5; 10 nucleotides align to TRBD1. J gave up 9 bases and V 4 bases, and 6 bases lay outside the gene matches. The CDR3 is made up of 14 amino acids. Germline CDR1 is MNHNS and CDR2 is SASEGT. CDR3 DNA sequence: TGTGCCAGCAGTGCCCCAGGGACAGGGGCGCCCCAGCATTTT. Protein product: CASSAPGTGAPQHF.

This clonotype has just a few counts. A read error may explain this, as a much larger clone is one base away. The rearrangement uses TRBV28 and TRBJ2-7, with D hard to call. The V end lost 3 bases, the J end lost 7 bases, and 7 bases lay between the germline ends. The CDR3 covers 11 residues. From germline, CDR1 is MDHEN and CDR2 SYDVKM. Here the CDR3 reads CASSFSREQYF. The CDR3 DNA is TGTGCCAGCAGTTTCTCGCGGGAGCAGTACTTC.

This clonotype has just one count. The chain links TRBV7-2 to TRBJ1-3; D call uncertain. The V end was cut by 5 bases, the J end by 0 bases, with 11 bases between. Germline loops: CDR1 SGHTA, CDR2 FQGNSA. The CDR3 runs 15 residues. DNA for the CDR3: TGTGCCAGCAGCAAAGAAGGCAGCTCTGGAAACACCATATATTTT. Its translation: CASSKEGSSGNTIYF.

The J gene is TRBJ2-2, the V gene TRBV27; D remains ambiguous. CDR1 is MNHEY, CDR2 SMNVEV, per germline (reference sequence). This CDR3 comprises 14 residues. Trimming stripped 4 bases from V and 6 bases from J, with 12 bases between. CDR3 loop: CASSYLGYAGELFF. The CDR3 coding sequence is TGTGCCAGCAGTTATCTCGGGTACGCCGGGGAGCTGTTTTTT.

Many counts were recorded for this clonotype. CDR3 bases: TGCGCCAGCAGAGGGAGTGACAGGACAAAAAGGGGCTACTATGGCTACACCTTC. Its protein product is CASRGSDRTKRGYYGYTF. The rearrangement links TRBV10-2 to TRBJ1-2, with D perhaps matching TRBD1 (6 bases). There are 18 residues in the CDR3. Trimming shortened V by 6 bases and J by 3 bases, and 26 bases separated the two germline ends. Looked up from germline, CDR1 is WSHSY and CDR2 is SAAADI.

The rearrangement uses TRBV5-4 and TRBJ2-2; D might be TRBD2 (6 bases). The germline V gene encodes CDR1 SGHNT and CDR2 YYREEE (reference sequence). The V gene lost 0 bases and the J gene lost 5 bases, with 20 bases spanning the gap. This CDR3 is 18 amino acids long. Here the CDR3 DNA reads TGTGCCAGCAGCTTGGAAGGTACAGCGGGTTTACGGACCGGGGAGCTGTTTTTT. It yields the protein CASSLEGTAGLRTGELFF.

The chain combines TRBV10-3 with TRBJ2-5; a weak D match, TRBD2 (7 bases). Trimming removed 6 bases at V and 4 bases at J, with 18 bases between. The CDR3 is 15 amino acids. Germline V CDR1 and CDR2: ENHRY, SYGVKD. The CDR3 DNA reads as TGTGCCATCAGGGCAGGGGCGGGAGAGCGAGAGACCCAGTACTTC. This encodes CAIRAGAGERETQYF.

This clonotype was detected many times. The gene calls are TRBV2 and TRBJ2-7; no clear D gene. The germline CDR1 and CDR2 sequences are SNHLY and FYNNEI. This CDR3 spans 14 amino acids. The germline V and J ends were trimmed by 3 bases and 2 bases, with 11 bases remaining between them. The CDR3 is CASSEWTETYEQYF. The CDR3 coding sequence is TGTGCCAGCAGTGAGTGGACGGAAACCTACGAGCAGTACTTC.

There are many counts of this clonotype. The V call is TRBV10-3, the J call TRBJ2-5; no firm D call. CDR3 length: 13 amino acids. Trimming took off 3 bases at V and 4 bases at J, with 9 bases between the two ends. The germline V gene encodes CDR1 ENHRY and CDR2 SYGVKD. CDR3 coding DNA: TGTGCCATCAGTGATCCAAATGGAGAGACCCAGTACTTC. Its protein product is CAISDPNGETQYF.

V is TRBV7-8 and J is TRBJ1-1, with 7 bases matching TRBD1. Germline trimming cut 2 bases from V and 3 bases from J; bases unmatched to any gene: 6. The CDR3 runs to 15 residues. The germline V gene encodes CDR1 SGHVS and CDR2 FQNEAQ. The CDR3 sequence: CASSLLGTAYTEAFF. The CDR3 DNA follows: TGTGCCAGCAGCTTATTGGGGACAGCATACACTGAAGCTTTCTTT. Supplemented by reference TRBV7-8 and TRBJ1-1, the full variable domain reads GAGVSQSPRYKVAKRGQDVALRCDPISGHVSLFWYQQALGQGPEFLTYFQNEAQLDKSGLPSDRFFAERPEGSVSTLKIQRTQQEDSAVYLCASSLLGTAYTEAFFGQGTRLTVV.

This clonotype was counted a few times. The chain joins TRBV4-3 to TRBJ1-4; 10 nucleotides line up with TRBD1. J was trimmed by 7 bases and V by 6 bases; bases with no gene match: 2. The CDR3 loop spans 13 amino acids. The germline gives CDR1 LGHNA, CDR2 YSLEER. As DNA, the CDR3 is TGCGCCAGCAGAAGGACAGGGGGTGAAAAACTGTTTTTT. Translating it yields CASRRTGGEKLFF.

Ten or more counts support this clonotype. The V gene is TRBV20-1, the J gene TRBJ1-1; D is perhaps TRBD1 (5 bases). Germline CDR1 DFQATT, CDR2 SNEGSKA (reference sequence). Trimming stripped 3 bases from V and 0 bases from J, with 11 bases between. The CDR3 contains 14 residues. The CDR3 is CSASGRGLNTEAFF. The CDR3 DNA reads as TGCAGTGCTAGCGGGCGGGGACTGAACACTGAAGCTTTCTTT.

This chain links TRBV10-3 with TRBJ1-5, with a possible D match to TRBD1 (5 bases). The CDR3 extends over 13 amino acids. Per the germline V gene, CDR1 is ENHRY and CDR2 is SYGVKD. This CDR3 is CTTGTDSNQPQHF. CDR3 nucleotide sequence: TGTACCACCGGGACGGATAGCAATCAGCCCCAGCATTTT.

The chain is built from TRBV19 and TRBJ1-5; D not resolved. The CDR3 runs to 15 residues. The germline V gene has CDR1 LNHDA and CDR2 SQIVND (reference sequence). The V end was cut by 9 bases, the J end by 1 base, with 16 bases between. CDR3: CASSFAEESNQPQHF. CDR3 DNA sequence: TGTGCCAGCAGTTTCGCGGAGGAAAGCAATCAGCCCCAGCATTTT.

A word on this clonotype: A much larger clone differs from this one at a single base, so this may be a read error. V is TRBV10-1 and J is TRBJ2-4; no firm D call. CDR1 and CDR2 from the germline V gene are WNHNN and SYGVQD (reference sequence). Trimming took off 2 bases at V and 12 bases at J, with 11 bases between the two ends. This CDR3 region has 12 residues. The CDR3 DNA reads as TGCGCCAGCAGTGAGGAACGTCCCCATCAGTACTTC. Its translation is CASSEERPHQYF.

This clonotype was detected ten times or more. This chain's CDR3 is CASSPLLGGGYTF. DNA of the CDR3: TGTGCCAGCAGCCCGCTTCTTGGGGGTGGCTACACCTTC. The chain joins TRBV7-9 to TRBJ1-2; the D gene is possibly TRBD1 (5 bases). The CDR3 is made up of 13 amino acids. Trimming cost V 5 bases and J 7 bases, with 14 bases left between them. The germline V gene encodes CDR1 SEHNR and CDR2 FQNEAQ (reference sequence).

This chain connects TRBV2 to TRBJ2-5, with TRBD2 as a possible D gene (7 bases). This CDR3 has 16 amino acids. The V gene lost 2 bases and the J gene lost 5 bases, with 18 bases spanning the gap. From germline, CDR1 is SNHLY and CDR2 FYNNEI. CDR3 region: CASSENRGGTGETQYF. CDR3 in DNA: TGTGCCAGCAGTGAAAATAGGGGGGGAACAGGCGAGACCCAGTACTTC.

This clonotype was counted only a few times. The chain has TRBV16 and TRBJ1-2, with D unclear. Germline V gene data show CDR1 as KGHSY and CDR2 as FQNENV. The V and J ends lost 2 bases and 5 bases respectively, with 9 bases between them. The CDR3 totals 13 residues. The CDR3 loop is CASSQVPGYGYTF. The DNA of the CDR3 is TGTGCCAGCAGCCAAGTCCCTGGGTATGGCTACACCTTC.

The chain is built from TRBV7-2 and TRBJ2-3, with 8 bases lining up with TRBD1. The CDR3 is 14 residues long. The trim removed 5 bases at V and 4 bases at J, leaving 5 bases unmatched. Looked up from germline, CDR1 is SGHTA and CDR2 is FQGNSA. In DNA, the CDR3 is TGTGCCAGCAGCCCCAGGGGGCCCTCAGATACGCAGTATTTT. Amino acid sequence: CASSPRGPSDTQYF.

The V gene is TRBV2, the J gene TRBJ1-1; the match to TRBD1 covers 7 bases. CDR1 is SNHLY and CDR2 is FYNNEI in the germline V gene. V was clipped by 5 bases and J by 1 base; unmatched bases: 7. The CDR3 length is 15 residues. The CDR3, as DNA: TGTGCCAGCAGTATGACAGGGCTTCCGAACACTGAAGCTTTCTTT. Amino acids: CASSMTGLPNTEAFF.

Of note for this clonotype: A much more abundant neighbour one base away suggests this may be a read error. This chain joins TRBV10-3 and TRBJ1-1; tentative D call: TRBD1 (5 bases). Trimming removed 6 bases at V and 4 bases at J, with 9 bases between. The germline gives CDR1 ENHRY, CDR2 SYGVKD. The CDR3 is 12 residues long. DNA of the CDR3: TGTGCCATCAGGGCGGGGCTCACTGAAGCTTTCTTT. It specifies CAIRAGLTEAFF.

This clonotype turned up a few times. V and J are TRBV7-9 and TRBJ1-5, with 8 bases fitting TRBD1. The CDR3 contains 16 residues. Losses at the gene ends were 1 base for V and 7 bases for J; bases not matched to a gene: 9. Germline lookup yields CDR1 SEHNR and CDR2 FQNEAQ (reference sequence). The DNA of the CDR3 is TGTGCCAGCAGCTTAGACCAGGGGGCTGCGATCCAGCCCCAGCATTTT. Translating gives CASSLDQGAAIQPQHF. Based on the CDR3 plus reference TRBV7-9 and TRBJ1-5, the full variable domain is DTGVSQNPRHKITKRGQNVTFRCDPISEHNRLYWYRQTLGQGPEFLTYFQNEAQLEKSRLLSDRFSAERPKGSFSTLEIQRTEQGDSAMYLCASSLDQGAAIQPQHFGDGTRLSIL.

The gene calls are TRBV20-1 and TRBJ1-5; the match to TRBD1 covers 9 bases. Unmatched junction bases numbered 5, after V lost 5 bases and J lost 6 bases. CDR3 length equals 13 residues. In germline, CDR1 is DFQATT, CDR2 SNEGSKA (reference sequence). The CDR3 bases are TGCAGTGCTGGGGACAGGGACGTTCAGCCCCAGCATTTT. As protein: CSAGDRDVQPQHF.